The 26 T cell receptor beta chains given below trace back to one sample, sequenced in a study of cytomegalovirus exposure and HLA in healthy donors. Primers included in the PCR were 60 Vbeta and 13 Jbeta primers. Assay used: immunoSEQ multiplex PCR; TCRdb lists only in-frame clones, some missing. The table lists around 70,000 clones. Sequencing was done on a sample of PBMCs. These receptors all come from a female donor in good health and CMV-seropositive.

The V gene is TRBV6-4, the J gene TRBJ2-7, with a weak D call TRBD1 (6 bases). Per germline, CDR1 MRHNA and CDR2 SNTAGT. The CDR3 consists of 16 residues. The V and J ends lost 7 bases and 2 bases respectively, with 21 bases between them. Here the CDR3 reads CASMGEVQGWTYEQYF. CDR3 DNA: TGTGCCAGCATGGGAGAGGTCCAGGGGTGGACCTACGAGCAGTACTTC.

V is TRBV7-9 and J is TRBJ1-3, with 7 bases matching TRBD1. This CDR3 has 15 residues. V lost 5 bases and J lost 2; bases outside the gene matches: 6. Germline V gene data show CDR1 as SEHNR and CDR2 as FQNEAQ (reference sequence). The CDR3 sequence: CASSPATGAGNTIYF. CDR3 nucleotide sequence: TGTGCCAGCAGCCCGGCAACAGGGGCTGGAAACACCATATATTTT.

Concerning this clone: The germline gene is not matched at one end of the junction; a read error may be the cause. The chain recombines TRBV7-7 with TRBJ2-5; 7 bases are a match to TRBD1. The CDR3 runs 13 residues. CDR1 is SSHAT and CDR2 is FNYEAQ in the germline V gene (reference sequence). Written as DNA, the CDR3 is TGTGCTAGCAGTTCCACAGGGGCCGAGACCCAGTACTTC. The encoded protein is CASSSTGAETQYF.

The chain carries TRBV4-3 and TRBJ1-2; 8 bases are a match to TRBD1. This CDR3 is 14 amino acids long. With 4 bases clipped from V and 1 base from J, the junction kept 2 bases outside the gene matches. Per the germline V gene, CDR1 is LGHNA and CDR2 is YSLEER. CDR3 bases: TGCGCCAGCAGCCTGACAGGGGTTAACTATGGCTACACCTTC. Translation gives CASSLTGVNYGYTF.

The chain employs TRBV7-2 and TRBJ2-5, with unresolved D. V lost 4 bases and J lost 0, with 3 bases in between. Germline loops: CDR1 SGHTA, CDR2 FQGNSA. The CDR3 contains 12 residues. The CDR3 DNA sequence: TGTGCCAGCAGCTCGTACCAAGAGACCCAGTACTTC. It codes for CASSSYQETQYF.

On this clone: This CDR3 is also generated by other DNA sequences in the sample. CDR3 sequence (DNA): TGCGCCAGCAGCCAAGCACTGCAGGGTTTAGGAAAACTGTTTTTT. Translated, it gives CASSQALQGLGKLFF. The chain joins TRBV4-3 to TRBJ1-4, with D perhaps TRBD1 (5 bases). The V gene's germline CDR1 is LGHNA and CDR2 YSLEER. CDR3 length: 15 residues. V was clipped by 1 base and J by 10 bases, with 16 bases between them.

The chain employs TRBV18 and TRBJ2-3; TRBD1 matches at 8 bases. CDR3 length: 15 residues. J was trimmed by 0 bases and V by 5 bases; bases with no gene match: 4. Germline V gene sequence: CDR1 KGHSH, CDR2 LQKENI. In nucleotides, the CDR3 is TGTGCCAGCTCAGATGGGACAGGCAGCACAGATACGCAGTATTTT. Its translation: CASSDGTGSTDTQYF.

The rearrangement links TRBV28 to TRBJ1-2; D gene uncertain. Germline CDR1 is MDHEN and CDR2 is SYDVKM. This CDR3 contains 12 residues. Trimming removed 8 bases at V and 4 bases at J, with 11 bases between. CDR3 nucleotides: TGTGCCAGCGGAGAGGTGACCTATGGCTACACCTTC. This translates into CASGEVTYGYTF.

The V and J genes are TRBV11-2 and TRBJ2-7; 11 nucleotides line up with TRBD2. The CDR3 covers 16 residues. The J segment lost 7 bases and the V segment lost 4 bases, leaving 12 bases of the junction unmatched. The germline V gene has CDR1 SGHAT and CDR2 FQNNGV. CDR3 loop: CASSSRKTSGTDEQYF. The CDR3 bases are TGTGCCAGCAGCTCCCGAAAGACTAGCGGGACGGATGAGCAGTACTTC.

This sequence joins TRBV6-5 and TRBJ1-1; D gene unclear. The CDR3 contains 15 residues. Germline values: CDR1 MNHEY, CDR2 SVGAGI. Trimming removed 7 bases from V and 4 bases from J, with 19 bases in between. Here the CDR3 reads CASTAALKGGTEAFF. CDR3 nucleotide sequence: TGTGCCAGCACCGCGGCCTTAAAGGGAGGCACTGAAGCTTTCTTT.

The chain has TRBV9 and TRBJ2-7, with TRBD2 matching 9 bases. Germline-derived CDR1 and CDR2 are SGDLS and YYNGEE. Unmatched junction bases numbered 4, after V lost 0 bases and J lost 0 bases. The CDR3 totals 16 residues. The CDR3 here is CASSVGNSGSSYEQYF. CDR3 sequence (DNA): TGTGCCAGCAGCGTAGGGAATAGCGGGAGCTCCTACGAGCAGTACTTC. Full variable domain (outside the CDR3, taken from reference TRBV9 and TRBJ2-7): DSGVTQTPKHLITATGQRVTLRCSPRSGDLSVYWYQQSLDQGLQFLIQYYNGEERAKGNILERFSAQQFPDLHSELNLSSLELGDSALYFCASSVGNSGSSYEQYFGPGTRLTVT.

The V gene is TRBV6-1, the J gene TRBJ2-5; D may be TRBD1 (5 bases). Per germline, CDR1 MNHNS and CDR2 SASEGT. V dropped 1 base and J dropped 7 bases, with 13 bases sitting between them. The CDR3 totals 14 residues. CDR3 protein: CASSEVQGSGTQYF. CDR3 coding DNA: TGTGCCAGCAGTGAAGTCCAGGGTTCAGGGACCCAGTACTTC.

This sequence joins TRBV27 and TRBJ2-7; 10 bases fit TRBD2. V lost 1 base and J lost 5; bases outside the gene matches: 8. This CDR3 spans 16 amino acids. Germline V gene sequence: CDR1 MNHEY, CDR2 SMNVEV (reference sequence). The chain's CDR3 is CASSLFPSGRRDEQYF. Written as DNA, the CDR3 is TGTGCCAGCAGTTTATTCCCTAGCGGGAGAAGGGACGAGCAGTACTTC.

The chain recombines TRBV15 with TRBJ2-2; D is uncertain. The CDR3 runs to 15 residues. Germline V lookup: CDR1 LNHNV, CDR2 YYDKDF (reference sequence). The V and J ends lost 3 bases and 5 bases respectively, with 13 bases between them. For the CDR3, the DNA is TGTGCCACCAGCAGGTTCTTTAGTGGTACCGGGGAGCTGTTTTTT. It yields the protein CATSRFFSGTGELFF.

This chain joins TRBV19 and TRBJ1-5, with a possible D match to TRBD1 (5 bases). The V gene lost 5 bases and the J gene lost 2 bases, with 10 bases spanning the gap. Germline CDR1 and CDR2: LNHDA and SQIVND (reference sequence). This CDR3 is built from 14 residues. This CDR3 reads CASSPRGGNQPQHF. CDR3 DNA sequence: TGTGCCAGTAGTCCACGGGGGGGCAATCAGCCCCAGCATTTT.

The genes are TRBV7-2 and TRBJ2-1; TRBD1 matches 7 bases. With 6 bases clipped from V and 0 bases from J, the junction kept 5 bases outside the gene matches. Germline assignment: CDR1 SGHTA and CDR2 FQGNSA. The CDR3 length is 15 residues. CDR3 bases: TGTGCCAGCAGTTGGGACAGTAGCTCCTACAATGAGCAGTTCTTC. Protein product: CASSWDSSSYNEQFF.

This chain links TRBV18 with TRBJ2-5; tentatively, D is TRBD2 (5 bases). CDR1 is KGHSH and CDR2 is LQKENI in the germline V gene. CDR3 size: 13 residues. Trimming stripped 4 bases from V and 1 base from J, with 7 bases between. Written as DNA, the CDR3 is TGTGCCAGCTCACAGACTACCCAAGAGACCCAGTACTTC. As protein: CASSQTTQETQYF.

The chain recombines TRBV18 with TRBJ1-2; possibly TRBD1 for D (6 bases). The CDR3 is 14 amino acids. Germline V gene lookup returns CDR1 KGHSH and CDR2 LQKENI. Trimming pared 5 bases from V and 4 bases from J, leaving 14 bases between. The CDR3 DNA is TGTGCCAGCTCAGACCAGGGGTCTCTCTATGGCTACACCTTC. It encodes CASSDQGSLYGYTF.

This chain connects TRBV9 to TRBJ1-1, with D possibly being TRBD1 (6 bases). The length of the CDR3 is 14 residues. V dropped 0 bases and J dropped 5 bases, with 11 bases sitting between them. The germline CDR1 and CDR2 sequences are SGDLS and YYNGEE. The CDR3 spells CASSVEGVGTEAFF. The CDR3 coding sequence is TGTGCCAGCAGCGTAGAGGGGGTTGGGACTGAAGCTTTCTTT.

The genes are TRBV19 and TRBJ1-2; the match to TRBD1 covers 8 bases. Trimming cost V 7 bases and J 6 bases; bases outside gene matches: 10. CDR3 length equals 14 residues. Germline loops: CDR1 LNHDA, CDR2 SQIVND (reference sequence). The CDR3 DNA reads TGTGCCAGTACTTTGACCCAGGGGGCGGATGGCTACACCTTC. Its translation: CASTLTQGADGYTF.

The gene calls are TRBV6-6 and TRBJ2-1; 8 positions agree with TRBD2. The CDR3 length is 15 residues. The J segment lost 6 bases and the V segment lost 6 bases, leaving 10 bases of the junction unmatched. Germline V CDR1 and CDR2: MNHNY, SVGAGI (reference sequence). In DNA, the CDR3 is TGTGCCAGCAGACCGCTGGCGGGAGGAGTCAATGAGCAGTTCTTC. Protein: CASRPLAGGVNEQFF.

The V gene is TRBV18, the J gene TRBJ2-3; possible D gene TRBD1, 6 bases. V lost 5 bases and J lost 3, with 12 bases in between. There are 14 residues in the CDR3. The germline gives CDR1 KGHSH, CDR2 LQKENI. CDR3 bases: TGTGCCAGCTCAAGGGAAAGGGGGACAGATACGCAGTATTTT. Translation gives CASSRERGTDTQYF.

The rearrangement joins TRBV5-8 to TRBJ2-1, with TRBD1 matching 7 bases. The J segment lost 0 bases and the V segment lost 4 bases, leaving 7 bases of the junction unmatched. Germline V gives CDR1 SGHTS, CDR2 YDEGEE. The CDR3 has 16 residues. The CDR3 DNA is TGTGCCAGCAGCCATACAGGGGATCGCTCCTACAATGAGCAGTTCTTC. Protein product: CASSHTGDRSYNEQFF.

Details on this clone: The same CDR3 arises from other DNA sequences in this sample as well. The chain uses TRBV18 and TRBJ2-3, with TRBD2 identical over 8 bases. The CDR3 is 15 residues long. V gave up 3 bases and J gave up 0 bases; unmatched junction bases: 2. The germline gives CDR1 KGHSH, CDR2 LQKENI. This chain's CDR3 is CASSPAGGSTDTQYF. In DNA, the CDR3 is TGTGCCAGCTCACCCGCGGGGGGCAGCACAGATACGCAGTATTTT.

The V gene is TRBV27, the J gene TRBJ2-5; 12 bases fit TRBD2. CDR1 MNHEY and CDR2 SMNVEV come from the germline V gene (reference sequence). The CDR3 consists of 16 residues. J was trimmed by 3 bases and V by 6 bases; bases with no gene match: 8. The CDR3 loop is CASSHATSGGKETQYF. CDR3 bases: TGTGCCAGCAGCCATGCGACTAGCGGGGGCAAAGAGACCCAGTACTTC.

The CDR3 DNA sequence: TGTGCCAGCAGCTTAGGGACAGGGGGTGGCTGGAGCAATCAGCCCCAGCATTTT. This sequence encodes CASSLGTGGGWSNQPQHF. V gene TRBV7-9 combines with J gene TRBJ1-5, with TRBD1 matching over 10 bases. Trimming cost V 1 base and J 1 base; bases outside gene matches: 7. The CDR3 contains 18 residues. Germline V gene lookup returns CDR1 SEHNR and CDR2 FQNEAQ (reference sequence).